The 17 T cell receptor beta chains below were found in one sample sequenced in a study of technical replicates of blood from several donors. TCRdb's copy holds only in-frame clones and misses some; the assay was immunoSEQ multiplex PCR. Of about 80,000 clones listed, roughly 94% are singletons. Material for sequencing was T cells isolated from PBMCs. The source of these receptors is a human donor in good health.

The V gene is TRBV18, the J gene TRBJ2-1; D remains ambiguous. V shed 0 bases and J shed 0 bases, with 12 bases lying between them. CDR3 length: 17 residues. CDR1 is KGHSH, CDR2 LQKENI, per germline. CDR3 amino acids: CASSPPQVLSSYNEQFF. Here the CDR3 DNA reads TGTGCCAGCTCACCACCGCAGGTCCTTAGCTCCTACAATGAGCAGTTCTTC. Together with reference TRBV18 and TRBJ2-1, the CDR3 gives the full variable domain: NAGVMQNPRHLVRRRGQEARLRCSPMKGHSHVYWYRQLPEEGLKFMVYLQKENIIDESGMPKERFSAEFPKEGPSILRIQQVVRGDSAAYFCASSPPQVLSSYNEQFFGPGTRLTVL.

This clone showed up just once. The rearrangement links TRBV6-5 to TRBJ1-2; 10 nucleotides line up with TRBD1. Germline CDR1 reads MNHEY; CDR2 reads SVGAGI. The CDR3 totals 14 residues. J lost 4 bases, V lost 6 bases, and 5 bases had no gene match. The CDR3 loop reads CASRPGQGFYGYTF. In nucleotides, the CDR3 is TGTGCCAGCAGACCGGGACAGGGGTTCTATGGCTACACCTTC.

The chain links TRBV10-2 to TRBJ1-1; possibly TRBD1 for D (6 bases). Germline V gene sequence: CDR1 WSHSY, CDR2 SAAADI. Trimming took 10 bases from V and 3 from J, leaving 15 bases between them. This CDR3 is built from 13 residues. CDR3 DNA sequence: TGCGCCACCGAGTTACAGGGTGACACTGAAGCTTTCTTT. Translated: CATELQGDTEAFF.

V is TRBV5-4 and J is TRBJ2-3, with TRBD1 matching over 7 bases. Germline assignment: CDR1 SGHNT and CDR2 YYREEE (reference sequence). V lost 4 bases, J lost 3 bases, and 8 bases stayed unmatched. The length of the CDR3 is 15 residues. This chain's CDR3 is CASSPQTGKTDTQYF. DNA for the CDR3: TGTGCCAGCAGCCCACAGACAGGGAAAACAGATACGCAGTATTTT. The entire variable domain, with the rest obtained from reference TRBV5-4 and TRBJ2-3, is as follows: ETGVTQSPTHLIKTRGQQVTLRCSSQSGHNTVSWYQQALGQGPQFIFQYYREEENGRGNFPPRFSGLQFPNYSSELNVNALELDDSALYLCASSPQTGKTDTQYFGPGTRLTVL.

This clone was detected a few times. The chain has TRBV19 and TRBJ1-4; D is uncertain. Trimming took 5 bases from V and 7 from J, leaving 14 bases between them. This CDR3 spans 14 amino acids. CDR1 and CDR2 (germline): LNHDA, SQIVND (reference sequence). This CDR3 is CASSARRDGEKLFF. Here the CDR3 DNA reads TGTGCCAGTAGTGCTAGGAGGGATGGTGAAAAACTGTTTTTT.

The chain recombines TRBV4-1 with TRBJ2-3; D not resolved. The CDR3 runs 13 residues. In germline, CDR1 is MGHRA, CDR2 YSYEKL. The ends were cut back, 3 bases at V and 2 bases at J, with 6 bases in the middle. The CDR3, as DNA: TGCGCCAGCAGCCAGAGCTACACAGATACGCAGTATTTT. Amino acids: CASSQSYTDTQYF.

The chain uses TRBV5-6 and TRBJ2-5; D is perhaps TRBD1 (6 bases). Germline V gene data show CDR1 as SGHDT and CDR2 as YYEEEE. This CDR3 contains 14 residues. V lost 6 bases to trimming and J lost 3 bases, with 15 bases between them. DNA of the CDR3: TGTGCCAGCACCCTTTTTAGGGGGAAAGAGACCCAGTACTTC. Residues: CASTLFRGKETQYF. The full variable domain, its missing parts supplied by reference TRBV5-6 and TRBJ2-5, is DAGVTQSPTHLIKTRGQQVTLRCSPKSGHDTVSWYQQALGQGPQFIFQYYEEEERQRGNFPDRFSGHQFPNYSSELNVNALLLGDSALYLCASTLFRGKETQYFGPGTRLLVL.

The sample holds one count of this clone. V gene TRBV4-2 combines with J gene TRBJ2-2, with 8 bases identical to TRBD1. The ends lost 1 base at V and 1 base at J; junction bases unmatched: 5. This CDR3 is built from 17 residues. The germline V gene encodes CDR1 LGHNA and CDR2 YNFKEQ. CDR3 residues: CASSQVVGTGNTGELFF. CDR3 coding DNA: TGTGCCAGCAGCCAAGTGGTTGGGACAGGGAACACCGGGGAGCTGTTTTTT.

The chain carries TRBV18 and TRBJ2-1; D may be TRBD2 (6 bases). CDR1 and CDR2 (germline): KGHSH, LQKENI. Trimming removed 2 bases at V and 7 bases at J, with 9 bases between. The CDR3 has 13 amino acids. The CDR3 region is CASSPGGRNEQFF. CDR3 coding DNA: TGTGCCAGCTCACCAGGGGGGAGAAATGAGCAGTTCTTC.

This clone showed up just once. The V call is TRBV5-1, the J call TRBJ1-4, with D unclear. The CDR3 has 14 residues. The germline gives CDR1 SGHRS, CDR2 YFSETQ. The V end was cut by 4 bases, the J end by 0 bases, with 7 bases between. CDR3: CASSPSATNEKLFF. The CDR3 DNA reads TGCGCCAGCAGCCCGAGCGCAACTAATGAAAAACTGTTTTTT.

In nucleotides, the CDR3 is TGTGCCAGCAGCCGGACCATAGCGGGAGGCTACGAGCAGTACTTC. Protein product: CASSRTIAGGYEQYF. The chain employs TRBV7-2 and TRBJ2-7; TRBD2 agrees at 10 bases. The CDR3 sequence is 15 residues long. Germline V lookup: CDR1 SGHTA, CDR2 FQGNSA. V gave up 5 bases and J gave up 3 bases; unmatched junction bases: 7.

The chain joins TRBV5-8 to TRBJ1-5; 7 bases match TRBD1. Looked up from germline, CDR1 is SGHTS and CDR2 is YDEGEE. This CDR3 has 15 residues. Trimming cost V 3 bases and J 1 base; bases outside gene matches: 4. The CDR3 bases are TGTGCCAGCAGCTCGGGACAGTGGAGCAATCAGCCCCAGCATTTT. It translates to CASSSGQWSNQPQHF.

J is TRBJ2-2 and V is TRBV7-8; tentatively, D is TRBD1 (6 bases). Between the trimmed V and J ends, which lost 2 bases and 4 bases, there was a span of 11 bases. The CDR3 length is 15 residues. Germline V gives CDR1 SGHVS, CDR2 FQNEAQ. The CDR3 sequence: CASSLTGTLTGELFF. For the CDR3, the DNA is TGTGCCAGCAGCTTAACCGGGACACTCACCGGGGAGCTGTTTTTT.

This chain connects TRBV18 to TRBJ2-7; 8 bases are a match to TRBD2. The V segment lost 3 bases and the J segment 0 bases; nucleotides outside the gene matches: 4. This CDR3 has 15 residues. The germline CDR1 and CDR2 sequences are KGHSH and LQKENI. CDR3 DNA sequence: TGTGCCAGCTCACCTGGACTAGCAGCCTCCTACGAGCAGTACTTC. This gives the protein CASSPGLAASYEQYF.

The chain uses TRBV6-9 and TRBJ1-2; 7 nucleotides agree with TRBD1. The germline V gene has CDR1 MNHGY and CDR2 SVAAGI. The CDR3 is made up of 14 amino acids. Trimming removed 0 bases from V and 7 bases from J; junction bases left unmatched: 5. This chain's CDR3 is CASSYSKGGCGYTF. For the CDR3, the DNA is TGTGCCAGCAGTTATTCGAAAGGGGGCTGTGGCTACACCTTC.

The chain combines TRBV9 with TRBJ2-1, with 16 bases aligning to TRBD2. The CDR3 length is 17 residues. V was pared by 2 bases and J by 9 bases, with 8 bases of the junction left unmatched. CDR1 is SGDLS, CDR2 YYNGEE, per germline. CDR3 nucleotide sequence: TGTGCCAGCAGCGTTTCCGGGACTAGCGGGAGGGTAGGTGAGCAGTTCTTC. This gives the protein CASSVSGTSGRVGEQFF.

This CDR3 is CASTPTGTYTDTQYF. The DNA of the CDR3 is TGTGCCAGCACCCCTACCGGGACTTACACAGATACGCAGTATTTT. The chain joins TRBV28 to TRBJ2-3; tentative D call: TRBD2 (6 bases). Trimming removed 7 bases at V and 2 bases at J, with 16 bases between. CDR3 length: 15 residues. CDR1 and CDR2 from the germline V gene are MDHEN and SYDVKM.